This T cell receptor (beta chain) was identified during a study of identical twins. General observations from the study: Twin-shared out-of-frame alpha sequences showed excess low generation probability.

V was trimmed by 4 bases and J by 9 bases, leaving 15 bases between them. The CDR3 is 13 amino acids. Germline lookup yields CDR1 MDHEN and CDR2 SYDVKM. This clonotype was detected many times. Its antigen is unidentified. TCRdb re-called the 5' RACE reads through MiXCR, storing one row per CDR3 protein. The sample lists 1.5 million to 2 million distinct CDR3 sequences; less than 35% were seen once. Sample: cord blood. The chain has TRBV28 and TRBJ1-2; D unclear. The clonotype comes from a newborn girl in good health. CDR3 sequence reads: CASSYPEGISYTF. CDR3 bases: TGTGCCAGCAGTTACCCCGAAGGTATCAGCTACACCTTC.